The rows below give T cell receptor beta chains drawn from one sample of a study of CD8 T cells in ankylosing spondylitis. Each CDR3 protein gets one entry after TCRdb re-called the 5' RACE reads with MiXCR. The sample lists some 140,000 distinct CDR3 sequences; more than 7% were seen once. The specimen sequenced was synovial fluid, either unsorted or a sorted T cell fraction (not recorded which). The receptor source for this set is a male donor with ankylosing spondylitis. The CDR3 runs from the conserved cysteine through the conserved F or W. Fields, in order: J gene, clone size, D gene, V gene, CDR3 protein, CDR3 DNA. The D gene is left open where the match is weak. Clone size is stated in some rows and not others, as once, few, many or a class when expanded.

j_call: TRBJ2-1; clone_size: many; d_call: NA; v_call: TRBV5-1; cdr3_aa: CASSLDSTSNEQFF; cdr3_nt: TGCGCCAGCAGCTTGGACAGTACTAGCAATGAGCAGTTCTTC
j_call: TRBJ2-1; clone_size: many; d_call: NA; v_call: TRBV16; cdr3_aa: CASSQSQGGYNEQFF; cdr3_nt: TGTGCCAGCAGCCAATCCCAGGGAGGTTACAATGAGCAGTTCTTC
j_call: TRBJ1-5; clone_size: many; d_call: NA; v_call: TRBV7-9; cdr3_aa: CASSVIPGSPQHF; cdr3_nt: TGTGCCAGCAGCGTTATACCGGGGTCCCCCCAGCATTTT
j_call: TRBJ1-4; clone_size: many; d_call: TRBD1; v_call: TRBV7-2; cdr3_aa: CASRPNRGSEKLFF; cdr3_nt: TGTGCCAGCAGGCCAAACAGGGGATCTGAAAAACTGTTTTTT
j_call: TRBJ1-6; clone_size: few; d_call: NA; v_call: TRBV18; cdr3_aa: CASSPELNSPLHF; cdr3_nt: TGTGCCAGCTCACCAGAGTTGAATTCACCCCTCCACTTT
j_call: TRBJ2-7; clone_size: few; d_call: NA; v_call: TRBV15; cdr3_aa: CATSRESQGGYEQYF; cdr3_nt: TGTGCCACCAGCAGAGAAAGTCAGGGAGGATACGAGCAGTACTTC
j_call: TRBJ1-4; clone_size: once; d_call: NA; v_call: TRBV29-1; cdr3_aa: CSVEDRTGKLFF; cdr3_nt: TGCAGCGTTGAAGATCGGACCGGGAAACTGTTTTTT
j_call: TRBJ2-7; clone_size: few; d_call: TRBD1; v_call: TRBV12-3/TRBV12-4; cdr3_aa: CASSSSWTGVDEQYF; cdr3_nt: TGTGCCAGCAGTTCATCCTGGACAGGGGTAGACGAGCAGTACTTC
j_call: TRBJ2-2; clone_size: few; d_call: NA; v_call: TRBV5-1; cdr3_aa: CASSFGTLNTGELFF; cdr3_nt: TGCGCCAGCAGCTTCGGGACATTGAACACCGGGGAGCTGTTTTTT
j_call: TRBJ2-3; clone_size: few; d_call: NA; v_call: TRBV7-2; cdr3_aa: CASIIPRTPGDTQYF; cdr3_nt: TGTGCCAGCATAATCCCAAGAACCCCTGGAGATACGCAGTATTTT
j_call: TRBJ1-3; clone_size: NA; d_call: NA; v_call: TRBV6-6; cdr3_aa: CASRQGYGNTIYF; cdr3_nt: TGTGCCAGCAGACAGGGTTATGGAAACACCATATATTTT
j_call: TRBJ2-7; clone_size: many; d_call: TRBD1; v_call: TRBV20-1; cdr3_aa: CSARQGEAYEQYF; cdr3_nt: TGCAGTGCTAGACAGGGGGAAGCCTACGAGCAGTACTTC
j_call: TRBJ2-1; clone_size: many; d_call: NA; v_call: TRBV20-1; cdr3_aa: CSASAGVAEQFF; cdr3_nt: TGCAGTGCTAGCGCAGGGGTGGCTGAGCAGTTCTTC
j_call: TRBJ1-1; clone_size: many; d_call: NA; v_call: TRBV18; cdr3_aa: CASSPPSGRATEAFF; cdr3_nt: TGTGCCAGCTCACCCCCCTCCGGGAGGGCCACTGAAGCTTTCTTT
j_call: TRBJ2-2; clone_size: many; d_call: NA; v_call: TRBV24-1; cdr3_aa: CATSDPRGTNTGELFF; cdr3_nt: TGTGCCACCAGTGATCCCCGGGGTACGAACACCGGGGAGCTGTTTTTT
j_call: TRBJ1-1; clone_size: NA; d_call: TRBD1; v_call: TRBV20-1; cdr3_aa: CSASEGGQAFF; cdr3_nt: TGCAGTGCTAGTGAAGGGGGCCAAGCTTTCTTT
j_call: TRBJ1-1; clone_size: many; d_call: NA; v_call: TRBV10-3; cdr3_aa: CAISESGGTEAFF; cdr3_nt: TGTGCCATCAGTGAGTCTGGGGGAACTGAAGCTTTCTTT
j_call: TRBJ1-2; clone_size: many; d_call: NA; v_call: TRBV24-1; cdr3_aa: CATSEQGRYGYTF; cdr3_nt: TGTGCCACCAGTGAACAGGGAAGGTATGGCTACACCTTC
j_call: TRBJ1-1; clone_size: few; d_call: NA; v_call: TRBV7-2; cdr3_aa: CASRVPGVTEAFF; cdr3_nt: TGTGCCAGCAGGGTTCCGGGGGTCACTGAAGCTTTCTTT
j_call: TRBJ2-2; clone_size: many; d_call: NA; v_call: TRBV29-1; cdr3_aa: CSASGGYTGELFF; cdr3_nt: TGCAGCGCCTCCGGGGGCTACACCGGGGAGCTGTTTTTT
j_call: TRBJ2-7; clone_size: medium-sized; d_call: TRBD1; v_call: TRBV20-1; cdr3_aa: CSAAHPRDSKNEQYF; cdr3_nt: TGCAGTGCCGCACACCCTCGGGACAGTAAGAACGAGCAGTACTTC
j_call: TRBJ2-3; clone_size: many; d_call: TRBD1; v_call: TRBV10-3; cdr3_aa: CAIGQGSTDTQYF; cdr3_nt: TGTGCCATCGGACAGGGCAGCACAGATACGCAGTATTTT
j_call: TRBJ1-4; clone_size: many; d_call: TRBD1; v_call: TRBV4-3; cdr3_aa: CASSPHQGTGGEKLFF; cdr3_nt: TGCGCCAGCAGCCCCCATCAGGGGACAGGGGGCGAAAAACTGTTTTTT
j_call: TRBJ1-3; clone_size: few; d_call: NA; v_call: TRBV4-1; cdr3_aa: CASSHGSIGNTIYF; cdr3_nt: TGCGCCAGCAGCCACGGGTCCATCGGAAACACCATATATTTT
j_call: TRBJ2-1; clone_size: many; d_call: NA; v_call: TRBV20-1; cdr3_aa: CSASYGTTTYNEQFF; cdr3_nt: TGCAGTGCTAGCTATGGGACAACCACCTACAATGAGCAGTTCTTC
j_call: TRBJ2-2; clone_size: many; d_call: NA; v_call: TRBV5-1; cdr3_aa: CASLPLPGLLTGELFF; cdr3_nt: TGCGCCAGCCTGCCTCTGCCCGGATTACTTACCGGGGAGCTGTTTTTT
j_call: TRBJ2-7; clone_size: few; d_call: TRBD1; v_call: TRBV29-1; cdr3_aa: CSVEASGGQYF; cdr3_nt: TGCAGCGTTGAAGCCTCAGGGGGGCAGTACTTC
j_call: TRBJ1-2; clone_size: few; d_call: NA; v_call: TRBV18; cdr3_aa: CASSPRQRNYGYTF; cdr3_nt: TGTGCCAGCTCACCCCGACAGAGGAACTATGGCTACACCTTC
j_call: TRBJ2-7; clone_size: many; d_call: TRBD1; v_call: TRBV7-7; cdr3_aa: CASSPGQGPYEQYF; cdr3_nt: TGTGCTAGCAGCCCCGGACAGGGGCCCTACGAGCAGTACTTC
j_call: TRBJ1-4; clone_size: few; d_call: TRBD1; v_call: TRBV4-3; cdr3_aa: CASSQEHRGYEKLFF; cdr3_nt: TGCGCCAGCAGCCAAGAGCACAGGGGATACGAAAAACTGTTTTTT
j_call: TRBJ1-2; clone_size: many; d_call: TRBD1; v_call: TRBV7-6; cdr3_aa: CASSPGQGNYGYTF; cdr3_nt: TGTGCCAGCAGTCCCGGACAGGGAAACTATGGCTACACCTTC
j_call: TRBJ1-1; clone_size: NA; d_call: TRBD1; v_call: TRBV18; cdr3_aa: CASSPGTGGSAFF; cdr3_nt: TGTGCCAGCTCACCAGGGACAGGGGGCTCGGCTTTCTTT
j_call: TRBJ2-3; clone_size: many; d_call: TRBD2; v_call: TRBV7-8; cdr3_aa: CASSLGPVTSGDTQYF; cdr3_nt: TGTGCCAGCAGCTTAGGTCCCGTTACTAGCGGAGATACGCAGTATTTT
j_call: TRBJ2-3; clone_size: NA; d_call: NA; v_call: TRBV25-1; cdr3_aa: CASSDSGPMSTDTQYF; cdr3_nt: TGTGCCAGCAGTGACTCCGGGCCGATGAGCACAGATACGCAGTATTTT
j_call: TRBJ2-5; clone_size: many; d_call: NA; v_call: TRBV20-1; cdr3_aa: CSARAWRASQETQYF; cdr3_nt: TGCAGTGCTAGAGCGTGGAGGGCTTCGCAAGAGACCCAGTACTTC
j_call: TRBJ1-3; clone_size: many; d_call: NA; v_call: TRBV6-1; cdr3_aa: CASSRGTSYSGNTIYF; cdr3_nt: TGTGCCAGCAGCCGTGGGACCTCATATTCTGGAAACACCATATATTTT
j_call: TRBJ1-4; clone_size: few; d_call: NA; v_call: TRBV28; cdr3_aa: CASSPPGGHGREKLFF; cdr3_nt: TGTGCCAGCAGCCCCCCCGGGGGGCACGGGAGAGAAAAACTGTTTTTT
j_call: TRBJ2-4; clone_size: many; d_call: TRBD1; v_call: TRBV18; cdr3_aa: CASSPGTGVLAKNIQYF; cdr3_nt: TGTGCCAGCTCGCCCGGGACAGGGGTTCTAGCCAAAAACATTCAGTACTTC
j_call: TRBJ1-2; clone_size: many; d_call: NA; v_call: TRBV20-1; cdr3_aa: CSASKPPNYGYTF; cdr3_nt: TGCAGTGCTAGTAAGCCACCCAACTATGGCTACACCTTC
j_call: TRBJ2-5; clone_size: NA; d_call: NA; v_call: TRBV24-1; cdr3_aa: CATSDWTTLGETQYF; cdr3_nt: TGTGCCACCAGTGACTGGACTACCCTGGGGGAGACCCAGTACTTC
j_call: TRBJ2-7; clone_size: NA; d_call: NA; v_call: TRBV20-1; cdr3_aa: CSVQRISYEQYF; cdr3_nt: TGCAGCGTACAGCGAATATCCTACGAGCAGTACTTC
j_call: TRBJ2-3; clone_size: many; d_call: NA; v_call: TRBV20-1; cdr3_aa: CSATKGSTDTQYF; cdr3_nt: TGCAGTGCTACCAAGGGGAGCACAGATACGCAGTATTTT
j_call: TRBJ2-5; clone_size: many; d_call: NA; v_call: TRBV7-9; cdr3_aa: CASSSLEQIQETQYF; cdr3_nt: TGTGCCAGCAGCTCACTCGAGCAGATACAAGAGACCCAGTACTTC
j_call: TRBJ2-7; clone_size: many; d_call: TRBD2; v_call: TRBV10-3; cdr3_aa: CAIRAGGYEQYF; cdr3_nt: TGTGCCATCAGGGCGGGAGGGTACGAGCAGTACTTC
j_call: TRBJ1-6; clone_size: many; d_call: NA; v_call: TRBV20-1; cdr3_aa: CSARTDLYNSPLHF; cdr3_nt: TGCAGTGCTCGGACAGACCTCTATAATTCACCCCTCCACTTT
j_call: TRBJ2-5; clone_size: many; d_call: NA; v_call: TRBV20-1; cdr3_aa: CSASQMVETQYF; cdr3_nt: TGCAGTGCTAGTCAGATGGTAGAGACCCAGTACTTC
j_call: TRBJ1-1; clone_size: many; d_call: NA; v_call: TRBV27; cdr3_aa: CASRLGRRNTEAFF; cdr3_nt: TGTGCCAGCAGATTGGGACGGAGGAACACTGAAGCTTTCTTT
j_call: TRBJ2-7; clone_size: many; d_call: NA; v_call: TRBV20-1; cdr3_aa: CSATREIPPYEQYF; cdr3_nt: TGCAGTGCTACGAGGGAAATCCCTCCCTACGAGCAGTACTTC
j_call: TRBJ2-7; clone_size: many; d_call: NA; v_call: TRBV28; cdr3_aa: CASSYQGTGEQYF; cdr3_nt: TGTGCCAGCAGTTATCAGGGAACTGGCGAGCAGTACTTC
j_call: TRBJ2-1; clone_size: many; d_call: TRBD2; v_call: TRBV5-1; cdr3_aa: CASSFLAGDNEQFF; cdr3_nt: TGCGCCAGCAGCTTCCTAGCGGGAGATAATGAGCAGTTCTTC
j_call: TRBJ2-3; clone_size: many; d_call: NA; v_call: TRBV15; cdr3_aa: CATSRGPQNTDTQYF; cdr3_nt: TGTGCCACCAGCAGAGGTCCGCAGAACACAGATACGCAGTATTTT